This T cell receptor beta chain was captured in a study of CD8 T cells in ankylosing spondylitis (TCRdb year 2017). In the study overall: The study profiled T cell receptor beta repertoires in healthy donors and ankylosing spondylitis patients to find disease-linked TCR variants. In total, the full study cohort was made up of about 99 healthy donors and 25 to 30 ankylosing spondylitis patients. Samples of peripheral blood were taken, and for ankylosing spondylitis patients, synovial fluid was collected as well. Broad study findings and their caveats: In peripheral blood, the disease-linked clones were found at relatively low frequencies and had a CD8+ phenotype. Significant enrichment of the disease-linked clones was reported in matched synovial fluid samples from ankylosing spondylitis patients. Some motif variants were previously reported in synovial fluid and blood of reactive arthritis patients, suggesting common disease-initiation mechanisms. Blood from ankylosing spondylitis patients appeared to be characterized by a TCR beta motif made up of eight highly homologous amino acid variants.

A few counts support this clonotype. Its cognate antigen has yet to be identified. Per-nucleotide qualities are absent, and no much larger clonotype sits a single base away. Synovial fluid samples were matched to blood samples from the same ankylosing spondylitis patients. TCRdb names Illumina HiSeq 2500 as the instrument used. TCR beta libraries were prepared by quantitative 5'-RACE with molecular barcodes. The paper's data handling went like this. To identify disease-linked TCR variants, a new computational method was used, one built on a probabilistic model of VDJ rearrangement. In TCRdb, the public reads were trimmed at Q25 with fastp and aligned with MiXCR, with productive beta chains retained. A single entry per CDR3 protein holds the most common genes and DNA from its merged rows. These V and J calls derive from TCRdb rather than the authors' analysis. For this sample the table gives approximately 35,000 distinct CDR3 sequences, of which 11% were detected only once. In total, the top ten clones hold roughly a fifth of the sample.

The germline ends are 16 bases apart after V is trimmed by 3 bases and J by 5 bases. The CDR3 numbers 15 residues from cysteine through phenylalanine. Kept here is only the CDR3 DNA, which spans 45 bases and is read in frame from base 1. In this chain, TRBV12-3 or TRBV12-4 is recombined with TRBJ2-5, with the D segment identity uncertain. The receptor's source is a male donor with ankylosing spondylitis. The sequenced material came from synovial fluid, either unsorted or a sorted T cell fraction (not recorded which). At the DNA level, the sequence is TGTGCCAGCAGTTTTGAGGCATATACGTGGGAGACCCAGTACTTC. Its translation is CASSFEAYTWETQYF.